This TCR beta chain was identified during a study of OX40 agonist ivuxolimab in advanced cancers. On the study more broadly: Mean age approximately 59 years, range about 23 to 80; 82.7% male. Partial responses occurred in Three dose-escalation patients, one with hepatocellular carcinoma and two with cutaneous melanoma.

Sequenced by immunoSEQ multiplex PCR; TCRdb stores in-frame clones only, minus some. Among approximately 82,000 clones, approximately 85% were seen once, and the ten largest hold 3.5% to 5%. Drawing of blood for sampling happened at baseline, at cycle 4 day 1, and at cycle 7 day 1. This CDR3 has 15 residues. V lost 5 bases to trimming and J lost 2 bases; unmatched junction nucleotides: 7. The germline V gene has CDR1 LNHDA and CDR2 SQIVND (reference sequence). The V gene is TRBV19, the J gene TRBJ2-7; 9 nucleotides match TRBD2. Material: CD4+ or CD8+ T cells sorted from blood, obtained in a trial of the OX40 agonist ivuxolimab. This receptor was identified in an adult with an advanced solid tumor such as melanoma, head and neck, liver or kidney cancer. CDR3 protein: CASSPLPSGTYEQYF. In nucleotides, the CDR3 is TGTGCCAGTAGTCCACTACCTAGCGGGACCTACGAGCAGTACTTC.